This T cell receptor (beta chain) was recorded in a study of blood T cells in healthy people across ages. Together with a sample-barcoded 5' primer, a J-beta primer mix was included in a second PCR lasting roughly 6 to 12 cycles. MiXCR was run by TCRdb on the 5' RACE reads, yielding one entry per CDR3 protein. The sample lists under 1,000,000 distinct CDR3 sequences, roughly 35% seen once, with under 15% in the top ten. Germline-derived CDR1 and CDR2 are SGHTA and FQGTGA. The CDR3 runs to 14 residues. The V end lost 0 bases, the J end lost 7 bases, and 12 bases lay between the germline ends. This sequence was found in a man aged 18 to 29 in good health. The chain joins TRBV7-3 to TRBJ1-1, with a weak D call TRBD1 (6 bases). Specimen: blood. The CDR3 nucleotides read TGTGCCAGCAGCTTAACGCGGGACACCGATGAAGCTTTCTTT. Its protein is CASSLTRDTDEAFF. Variable domain in full (rest from reference TRBV7-3 and TRBJ1-1): GAGVSQTPSNKVTEKGKYVELRCDPISGHTALYWYRQSLGQGPEFLIYFQGTGAADDSGLPNDRFFAVRPEGSVSTLKIQRTERGDSAVYLCASSLTRDTDEAFFGQGTRLTVV.